A single T cell receptor beta chain is shown here with its context. The sample belongs to a study of blood T cell repertoires in COVID-19. On the study more broadly: The study drew acute and convalescent COVID-19 samples from the United States, Italy and Spain. Sources were T cells, B-cell-depleted T cells, or PBMCs; the material itself was cDNA or gDNA.

Original data processing: Using reference gene primer amplification, nucleated cell counts were estimated. Assay used: immunoSEQ multiplex PCR; TCRdb lists only in-frame clones, some missing. That table furnishes V, J and clone size, whereas the DNA furnished D and trimming. This sample has just over 95,000 clones, with about 80% found just once. The CDR3 has 16 amino acids. Losses at the gene ends were 5 bases for V and 8 bases for J; bases not matched to a gene: 9. CDR1 and CDR2 from the germline V gene are SGHAT and FQNNGV. The chain joins TRBV11-2 to TRBJ2-1; 13 bases agree with TRBD2. Sequencing used peripheral blood. This clonotype originated in a man at least 80 years old with acute or convalescent COVID-19. DNA for the CDR3: TGTGCCAGCAGCCCTCAGACTAGCGGGAGGAGAGATGAGCAGTTCTTC. This translates into CASSPQTSGRRDEQFF.